The 11 T cell receptor beta chains below all came from one sample that was sequenced in a study of cytomegalovirus exposure and HLA in healthy donors. This table comes from immunoSEQ multiplex PCR, and its TCRdb copy is limited to in-frame clones, with some not included. The sample carries about 130,000 clones, about 90% recorded once. Sequencing was performed on PBMCs. These receptors all come from a woman aged 25 to 39 in good health and CMV-seropositive.

This clone was counted once. V usage is TRBV10-3 and J usage is TRBJ2-7; 7 bases align to TRBD1. V shed 7 bases and J 7 bases; nucleotides not matched to a gene: 13. This CDR3 contains 14 residues. The germline gives CDR1 ENHRY, CDR2 SYGVKD. CDR3: CAINPRGPLGEQYF. CDR3 sequence (DNA): TGTGCCATCAATCCGAGGGGGCCACTTGGGGAGCAGTACTTC.

The V and J genes are TRBV18 and TRBJ1-2, with TRBD1 identical over 10 bases. CDR1 is KGHSH, CDR2 LQKENI, per germline. The CDR3 totals 14 residues. J gave up 13 bases and V 2 bases, and 10 bases lay outside the gene matches. The CDR3 protein is CASSPGTGEGAFTF. CDR3 in DNA: TGTGCCAGCTCACCAGGGACAGGGGAAGGGGCGTTCACCTTC. The full variable domain, its missing parts supplied by reference TRBV18 and TRBJ1-2, is NAGVMQNPRHLVRRRGQEARLRCSPMKGHSHVYWYRQLPEEGLKFMVYLQKENIIDESGMPKERFSAEFPKEGPSILRIQQVVRGDSAAYFCASSPGTGEGAFTFGSGTRLTVV.

CDR3 sequence (DNA): TGTGCCAGCAGCACTACTAGCGGGAGGGCCTTGCAGGAGCAGTACTTC. Protein: CASSTTSGRALQEQYF. The chain links TRBV5-4 to TRBJ2-7; 13 bases map to TRBD2. V dropped 4 bases and J dropped 7; count of bases not matched to a gene: 11. Germline V gene lookup returns CDR1 SGHNT and CDR2 YYREEE (reference sequence). The CDR3 is 16 residues long.

The V call is TRBV7-9, the J call TRBJ1-4; TRBD1 matches at 7 bases. J gave up 7 bases and V 3 bases, and 5 bases lay outside the gene matches. Germline V gene lookup returns CDR1 SEHNR and CDR2 FQNEAQ (reference sequence). The CDR3 covers 14 residues. The CDR3 DNA reads as TGTGCCAGCAGCTTGCTCGACAGGGCTGAAAAACTGTTTTTT. Translating gives CASSLLDRAEKLFF.

V usage is TRBV11-3 and J usage is TRBJ1-1; D is unclear. The CDR3 contains 13 residues. The V end lost 4 bases, the J end lost 4 bases, and 10 bases lay between the germline ends. From germline, CDR1 is SGHNT and CDR2 YENEEA. The CDR3 is CASSSPGGTEAFF. The DNA for the CDR3 is TGTGCCAGCAGCTCGCCGGGAGGCACTGAAGCTTTCTTT.

The chain links TRBV9 to TRBJ2-7; TRBD2 is a possible D gene (5 bases). CDR1 SGDLS and CDR2 YYNGEE come from the germline V gene. V dropped 3 bases and J dropped 3 bases, with 10 bases sitting between them. The CDR3 consists of 13 residues. The CDR3 coding sequence is TGTGCCAGCAGCGCCGGGGTTCACTACGAGCAGTACTTC. Encoded protein: CASSAGVHYEQYF.

The chain couples TRBV28 to TRBJ2-5; 10 nucleotides align to TRBD2. Trimming took 7 bases from V and 5 from J; bases not matched to a gene: 10. This CDR3 spans 15 amino acids. From germline, CDR1 is MDHEN and CDR2 SYDVKM. The CDR3 reads CASIRAGGPGETQYF. CDR3 DNA: TGTGCCAGCATTAGAGCGGGAGGGCCTGGGGAGACCCAGTACTTC.

V is TRBV5-6 and J is TRBJ2-5, with D possibly TRBD2 on 7 matching bases. The CDR3 is 15 amino acids. Trimming removed 5 bases at V and 2 bases at J, with 16 bases between. CDR1 is SGHDT and CDR2 is YYEEEE in the germline V gene. CDR3 residues: CASSFLRGGQETQYF. The CDR3 bases are TGTGCCAGCAGTTTCTTGAGGGGGGGACAAGAGACCCAGTACTTC. The complete variable domain, with remaining parts taken from reference TRBV5-6 and TRBJ2-5, reads DAGVTQSPTHLIKTRGQQVTLRCSPKSGHDTVSWYQQALGQGPQFIFQYYEEEERQRGNFPDRFSGHQFPNYSSELNVNALLLGDSALYLCASSFLRGGQETQYFGPGTRLLVL.

V and J are TRBV4-1 and TRBJ2-1; TRBD1 aligns across 9 bases. Losses at the gene ends were 1 base for V and 8 bases for J; bases not matched to a gene: 6. The CDR3 is made up of 15 amino acids. Germline V CDR1 and CDR2: MGHRA, YSYEKL. The CDR3 DNA is TGCGCCAGCAGCCAAGCCTGGACAGGGGACGATGAGCAGTTCTTC. As protein: CASSQAWTGDDEQFF.

CDR3 bases: TGTGCCAGCAGTTACTCAAGGCAGGGGCAGGGTGAGCAGTTCTTC. It encodes CASSYSRQGQGEQFF. This chain uses TRBV6-6 with TRBJ2-1; perhaps TRBD1 as D (6 bases). Germline V CDR1 and CDR2: MNHNY, SVGAGI (reference sequence). This CDR3 has 15 residues. V lost 0 bases to trimming and J lost 9 bases, with 15 bases between them.

The rearrangement links TRBV9 to TRBJ2-1; 8 bases match TRBD2. V gave up 4 bases and J gave up 8 bases; unmatched junction bases: 17. The CDR3 runs to 17 residues. Germline V gene data show CDR1 as SGDLS and CDR2 as YYNGEE. DNA for the CDR3: TGTGCCAGCAGCCCGTTAGCGGGACGTGGGCCGATGCATGAGCAGTTCTTC. Its translation: CASSPLAGRGPMHEQFF.